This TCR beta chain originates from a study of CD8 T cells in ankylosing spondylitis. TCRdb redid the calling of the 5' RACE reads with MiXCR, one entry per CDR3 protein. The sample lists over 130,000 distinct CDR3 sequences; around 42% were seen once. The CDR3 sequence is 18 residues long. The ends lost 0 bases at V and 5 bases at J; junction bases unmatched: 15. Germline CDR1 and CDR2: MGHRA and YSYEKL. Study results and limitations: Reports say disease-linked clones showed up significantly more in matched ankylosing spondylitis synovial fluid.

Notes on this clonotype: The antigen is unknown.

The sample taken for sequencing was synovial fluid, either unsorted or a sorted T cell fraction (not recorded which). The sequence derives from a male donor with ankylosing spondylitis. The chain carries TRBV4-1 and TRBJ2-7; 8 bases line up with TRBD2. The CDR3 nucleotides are TGCGCCAGCAGCCAAGATCCTCCACGGACTAGCTACTTCAACGAGCAGTACTTC. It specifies CASSQDPPRTSYFNEQYF.